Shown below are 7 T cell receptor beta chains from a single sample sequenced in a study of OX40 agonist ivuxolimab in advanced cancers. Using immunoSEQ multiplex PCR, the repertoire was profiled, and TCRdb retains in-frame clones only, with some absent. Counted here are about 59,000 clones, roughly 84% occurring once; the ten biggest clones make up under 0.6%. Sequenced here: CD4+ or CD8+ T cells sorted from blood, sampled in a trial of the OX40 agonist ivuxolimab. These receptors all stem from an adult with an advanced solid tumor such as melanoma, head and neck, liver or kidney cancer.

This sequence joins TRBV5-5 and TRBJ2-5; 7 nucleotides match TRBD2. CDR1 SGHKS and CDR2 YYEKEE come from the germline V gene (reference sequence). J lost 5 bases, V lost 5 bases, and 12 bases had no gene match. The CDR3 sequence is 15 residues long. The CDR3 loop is CASRRMGEGPETQYF. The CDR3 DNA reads TGTGCCAGCAGGAGGATGGGGGAGGGCCCGGAGACCCAGTACTTC.

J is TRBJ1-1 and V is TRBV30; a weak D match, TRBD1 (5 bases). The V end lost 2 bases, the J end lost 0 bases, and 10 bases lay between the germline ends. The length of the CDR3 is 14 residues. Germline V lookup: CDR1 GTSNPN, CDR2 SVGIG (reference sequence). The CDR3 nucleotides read TGTGCCTGGAGTCCGGGACGGATGAACACTGAAGCTTTCTTT. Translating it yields CAWSPGRMNTEAFF.

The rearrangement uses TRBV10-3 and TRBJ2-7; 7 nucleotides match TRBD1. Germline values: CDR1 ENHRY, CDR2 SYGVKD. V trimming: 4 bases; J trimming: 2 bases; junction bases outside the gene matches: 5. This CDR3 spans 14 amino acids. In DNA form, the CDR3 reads TGTGCCATCAGTGTGAGCGACAGGGCCTACGAGCAGTACTTC. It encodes CAISVSDRAYEQYF.

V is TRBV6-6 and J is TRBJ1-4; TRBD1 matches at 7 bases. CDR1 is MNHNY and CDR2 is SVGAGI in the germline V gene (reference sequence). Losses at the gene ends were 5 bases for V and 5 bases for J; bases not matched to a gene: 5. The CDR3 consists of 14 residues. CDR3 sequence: CASSMGQTNEKLFF. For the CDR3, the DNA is TGTGCCAGCAGTATGGGACAGACCAATGAAAAACTGTTTTTT.

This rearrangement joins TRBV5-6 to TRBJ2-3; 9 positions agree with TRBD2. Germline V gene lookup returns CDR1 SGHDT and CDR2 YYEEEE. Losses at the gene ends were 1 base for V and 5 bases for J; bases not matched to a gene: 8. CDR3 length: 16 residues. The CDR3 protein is CASSLTAGGPLDTQYF. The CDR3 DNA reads TGTGCCAGCAGCTTGACGGCGGGAGGGCCGTTAGATACGCAGTATTTT.

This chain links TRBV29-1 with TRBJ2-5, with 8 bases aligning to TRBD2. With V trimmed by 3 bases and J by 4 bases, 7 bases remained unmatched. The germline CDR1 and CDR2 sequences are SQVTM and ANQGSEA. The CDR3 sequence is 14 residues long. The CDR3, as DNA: TGCAGCGTTGAGGGACTAGGGGGTGGAGAGACCCAGTACTTC. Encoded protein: CSVEGLGGGETQYF.

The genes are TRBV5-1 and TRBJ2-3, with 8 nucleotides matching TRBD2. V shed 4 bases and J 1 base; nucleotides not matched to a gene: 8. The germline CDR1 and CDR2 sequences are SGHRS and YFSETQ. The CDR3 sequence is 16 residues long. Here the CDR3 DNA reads TGCGCCAGCAGCCTAGAGCGGGGGAGGGGCACAGATACGCAGTATTTT. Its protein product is CASSLERGRGTDTQYF.